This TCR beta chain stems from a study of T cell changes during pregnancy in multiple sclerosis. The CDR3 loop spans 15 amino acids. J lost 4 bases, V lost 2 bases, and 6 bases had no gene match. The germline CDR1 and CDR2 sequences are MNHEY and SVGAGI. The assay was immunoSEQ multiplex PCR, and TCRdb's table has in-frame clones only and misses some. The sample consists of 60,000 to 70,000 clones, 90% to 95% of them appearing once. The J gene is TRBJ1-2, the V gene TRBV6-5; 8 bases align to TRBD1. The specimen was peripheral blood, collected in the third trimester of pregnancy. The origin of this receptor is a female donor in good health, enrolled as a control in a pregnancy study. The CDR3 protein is CASSYATGGGYGYTF. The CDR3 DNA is TGTGCCAGCAGTTACGCTACAGGGGGAGGCTATGGCTACACCTTC.